The TCR beta chain under discussion was sequenced for a study of T cells in Graves' hyperthyroidism and ophthalmopathy. Researchers amplified the TCR beta CDR3 regions from RNA transcripts. TCR CDR3 regions were first amplified by RT-PCR with HTBI primers. Each CDR3 protein is one row after TCRdb ran MiXCR on the multiplex PCR reads. The table records hundreds of thousands of distinct CDR3 sequences, over 15% of them present only once. Between the trimmed V and J ends, which lost 5 bases and 8 bases, there was a span of 19 bases. The CDR3 is 15 amino acids. CDR1 and CDR2 (germline): SGHVS, FQNEAQ. This clonotype has a count of ten or more.

The chain joins TRBV7-8 to TRBJ2-1, with D maybe TRBD1 (7 bases). Sequencing used blood. The source is a woman aged 55-75 years with Graves' ophthalmopathy. The CDR3 sequence: CASSGGQGVMDEQFF. The DNA of the CDR3 is TGTGCCAGCAGCGGAGGGCAGGGGGTTATGGATGAGCAGTTCTTC. Using reference TRBV7-8 and TRBJ2-1 for the parts outside the CDR3, the full variable domain is GAGVSQSPRYKVAKRGQDVALRCDPISGHVSLFWYQQALGQGPEFLTYFQNEAQLDKSGLPSDRFFAERPEGSVSTLKIQRTQQEDSAVYLCASSGGQGVMDEQFFGPGTRLTVL.